The next 32 T cell receptor beta chains were all read from a single sample in a study of metastatic and nonmetastatic thyroid tumors. Every patient underwent thyroid surgery untreated. TCRdb re-called the PCR reads with MiXCR. The sample yields about 69,000 clones, 14% seen once. The specimen sequenced was blood. Receptors originate from a male donor with papillary thyroid cancer or a benign thyroid nodule (not recorded which). Some clones in this sample may be carry-over from other donors' samples.

This clone was counted ten times or more. The chain's CDR3 is CASSLRLGTSGRRTGELFF. The CDR3 nucleotides are TGTGCCAGCAGCCTGCGGCTAGGGACTAGCGGGAGACGTACCGGGGAGCTGTTTTTT. The chain uses TRBV7-2 and TRBJ2-2; TRBD2 matches at 14 bases. CDR3 size: 19 residues. Losses at the gene ends were 5 bases for V and 5 bases for J; bases not matched to a gene: 13. In germline, CDR1 is SGHTA, CDR2 FQGNSA.

Ten or more counts support this clone. A much larger clone is a single base away; this may be a read error. The chain links TRBV27 to TRBJ1-1; a possible D gene is TRBD1 (5 bases). The CDR3 has 15 amino acids. V dropped 11 bases and J dropped 1 base, with 20 bases sitting between them. Germline loops: CDR1 MNHEY, CDR2 SMNVEV (reference sequence). This chain's CDR3 is CAGNEWGGQNTEAFF. Written as DNA, the CDR3 is TGTGCCGGCAACGAGTGGGGGGGTCAGAACACTGAAGCTTTCTTT.

A word on this clone: Given a much more abundant clone one base away, this may be a read error. Within the sample, other DNA sequences also encode this same CDR3. This chain connects TRBV9 to TRBJ2-3; maybe TRBD1 (5 bases). Germline CDR1 is SGDLS and CDR2 is YYNGEE. This CDR3 region has 12 residues. V gave up 0 bases and J gave up 6 bases, with 5 bases separating them. For the CDR3, the DNA is TGTGCCAGCAGCGTAGGGGGCGATACGCAGTATTTT. Residues: CASSVGGDTQYF.

Notes on this clone: One end of the junction does not line up with germline, which may come from a read error. The V call is TRBV4-1, the J call TRBJ2-3; 13 positions match TRBD2. This CDR3 has 17 amino acids. The germline CDR1 and CDR2 sequences are MGHRA and YSYEKL. The CDR3 DNA reads as TGCGCCAGGAGCCATACGGGACTAGCGGGGAACACAGATACGCAGTATTTT. This gives the protein CARSHTGLAGNTDTQYF.

This clone has at least ten counts. The gene calls are TRBV11-2 and TRBJ1-1, with D possibly being TRBD1 (6 bases). This CDR3 region has 16 residues. The germline CDR1 and CDR2 sequences are SGHAT and FQNNGV. Trimming took 2 bases from V and 2 from J, leaving 15 bases between them. CDR3 amino acids: CASSLLSGTPNTEAFF. The CDR3 region has the DNA TGTGCCAGCAGCTTACTTTCCGGGACACCCAACACTGAAGCTTTCTTT.

A note on this clone: At one end, the junction sequence differs from germline, possibly due to a read error. This chain joins TRBV12-3 or TRBV12-4 and TRBJ1-2, with 7 bases identical to TRBD1. The CDR3 is 13 amino acids. Here the CDR3 DNA reads TGTGCCAACAGCTACCGGACAGGCGATGGCTACAACTTC. Translated: CANSYRTGDGYNF.

This clone has a count of ten or more. Different DNA sequences within this sample yield the same CDR3. V and J are TRBV13 and TRBJ1-6; 12 positions agree with TRBD1. V dropped 5 bases and J dropped 9; count of bases not matched to a gene: 2. Germline lookup yields CDR1 PRHDT and CDR2 FYEKMQ (reference sequence). The CDR3 is made up of 14 amino acids. The CDR3 protein is CASSQGQGASPLHF. Here the CDR3 DNA reads TGTGCCAGCAGCCAGGGACAGGGGGCTTCACCCCTCCACTTT. Using reference TRBV13 and TRBJ1-6 for the parts outside the CDR3, the full variable domain is AAGVIQSPRHLIKEKRETATLKCYPIPRHDTVYWYQQGPGQDPQFLISFYEKMQSDKGSIPDRFSAQQFSDYHSELNMSSLELGDSALYFCASSQGQGASPLHFGNGTRLTVT.

This clone was observed at least ten times. This rearrangement joins TRBV28 to TRBJ1-2; TRBD1 might be the D (5 bases). The length of the CDR3 is 15 residues. Germline assignment: CDR1 MDHEN and CDR2 SYDVKM. V was shortened by 5 bases and J by 1 base, with 14 bases between the two germline ends. This chain's CDR3 is CASSPSDSNNYGYTF. The CDR3 DNA is TGTGCCAGCAGTCCAAGCGACAGTAATAACTATGGCTACACCTTC.

CDR3 protein: CSAVVGRGAFF. The CDR3, as DNA: TGCAGCGCCGTCGTGGGGCGCGGTGCTTTCTTT. This sequence joins TRBV29-1 and TRBJ1-1, with D possibly being TRBD1 (5 bases). CDR3 length equals 11 residues. Trimming took off 7 bases at V and 11 bases at J, with 17 bases between the two ends. Germline lookup yields CDR1 SQVTM and CDR2 ANQGSEA. Supplemented by reference TRBV29-1 and TRBJ1-1, the full variable domain reads SAVISQKPSRDICQRGTSLTIQCQVDSQVTMMFWYRQQPGQSLTLIATANQGSEATYESGFVIDKFPISRPNLTFSTLTVSNMSPEDSSIYLCSAVVGRGAFFGQGTRLTVV.

This clone was observed a handful of times. The junction does not match germline at one end; this may be a read error. The chain recombines TRBV24-1 with TRBJ2-2; TRBD1 matches 10 bases. CDR3 length: 17 residues. CDR1 and CDR2 from the germline V gene are KGHDR and SFDVKD. This CDR3 reads CATSDTGTGANTGELLF. The CDR3 nucleotides are TGTGCCACCAGTGACACTGGGACAGGGGCTAACACCGGGGAGCTGCTTTTT.

This clone was counted ten times or more. The rearrangement links TRBV19 to TRBJ2-1; D is ambiguous. This CDR3 contains 15 residues. V was pared by 10 bases and J by 0 bases, with 16 bases between. Germline CDR1 reads LNHDA; CDR2 reads SQIVND (reference sequence). The DNA for the CDR3 is TGTGCCACGTCTTTGGCCGCGAGCTCCTACAATGAGCAGTTCTTC. Residues: CATSLAASSYNEQFF.

The chain joins TRBV7-6 to TRBJ1-1; 7 positions agree with TRBD1. This CDR3 comprises 14 residues. Trimming cost V 6 bases and J 5 bases; bases outside gene matches: 9. Germline values: CDR1 SGHVS, CDR2 FNYEAQ. The CDR3 protein is CASRTRQGSTEAFF. The DNA of the CDR3 is TGTGCCAGCAGGACCAGACAGGGATCAACTGAAGCTTTCTTT. The variable domain in full, with the rest retrieved from reference TRBV7-6 and TRBJ1-1, is GAGVSQSPRYKVTKRGQDVALRCDPISGHVSLYWYRQALGQGPEFLTYFNYEAQQDKSGLPNDRFSAERPEGSISTLTIQRTEQRDSAMYRCASRTRQGSTEAFFGQGTRLTVV.

As regards this clone: At one of its ends the junction is not consistent with the germline gene, which may arise from a read error. The chain joins TRBV7-2 to TRBJ1-2; possibly TRBD1 for D (6 bases). This CDR3 is 13 amino acids long. Germline CDR1 is SGHTA and CDR2 is FQGNSA. The CDR3: CASRLEGGYGYTF. The CDR3 DNA is TGTGCCAGCAGATTAGAGGGGGGATATGGCTACACCTTC.

The chain joins TRBV11-1 to TRBJ2-3; D gene unclear. This CDR3 is 18 amino acids long. CDR1 and CDR2 (germline): SGHAT, FQDESV (reference sequence). V was trimmed by 2 bases and J by 6 bases, leaving 24 bases between them. The CDR3 DNA is TGTGCCAGCAGCTTAAGGTTGGCCGGCGTGGCCTCGGGTGATACGCAGTATTTT. The encoded protein is CASSLRLAGVASGDTQYF.

This clone was seen many times. The chain joins TRBV6-1 to TRBJ2-5; D might be TRBD1 or TRBD2, each matching 5 bases. Germline-derived CDR1 and CDR2 are MNHNS and SASEGT. The CDR3 runs 16 residues. V was pared by 4 bases and J by 5 bases, with 20 bases between. In DNA, the CDR3 is TGTGCCAGCAGTGGGCCCTCTAGAGAGGGGAAGGAGACCCAGTACTTC. This translates into CASSGPSREGKETQYF.

Ten or more counts support this clone. This chain uses TRBV27 with TRBJ1-2; 9 bases fit TRBD1. V trimming: 5 bases; J trimming: 6 bases; junction bases outside the gene matches: 4. The germline V gene encodes CDR1 MNHEY and CDR2 SMNVEV (reference sequence). The CDR3 totals 13 residues. The CDR3 is CASSVTGGNGYTF. The DNA of the CDR3 is TGTGCCAGCAGTGTGACAGGGGGGAATGGCTACACCTTC.

The CDR3 DNA is TGCGCCAGCAGACTGGGCACGGGAGTAAGCTCCTACGAGCAGTACGTC. Amino acids: CASRLGTGVSSYEQYV. This chain links TRBV5-1 with TRBJ2-7; D perhaps matches TRBD2 (6 bases). V gave up 5 bases and J gave up 0 bases, with 18 bases separating them. CDR1 and CDR2 (germline): SGHRS, YFSETQ. This CDR3 comprises 16 residues.

This clone was recorded once. The rearrangement uses TRBV5-4 and TRBJ2-2; TRBD1 agrees at 11 bases. V gave up 0 bases and J gave up 14 bases; unmatched junction bases: 15. Germline assignment: CDR1 SGHNT and CDR2 YYREEE (reference sequence). This CDR3 comprises 17 residues. CDR3 loop: CASSLDLRTGGSGDLFF. The DNA of the CDR3 is TGTGCCAGCAGCTTGGATCTGCGGACAGGGGGCTCTGGTGATCTGTTTTTT.

This clone has ten or more counts. The chain uses TRBV7-9 and TRBJ1-2; D remains ambiguous. The germline V gene has CDR1 SEHNR and CDR2 FQNEAQ (reference sequence). The length of the CDR3 is 14 residues. V was trimmed by 1 base and J by 0 bases, leaving 6 bases between them. The CDR3 region is CASSLVGSNYGYTF. CDR3 DNA: TGTGCCAGCAGCTTAGTGGGCTCTAACTATGGCTACACCTTC.

In this sample, this clone turned up many times. The genes are TRBV3-1 and TRBJ2-6, with TRBD1 identical over 9 bases. The CDR3 extends over 17 amino acids. Per the germline V gene, CDR1 is LGHDT and CDR2 is YNNKEL (reference sequence). Trimming removed 4 bases from V and 4 bases from J; junction bases left unmatched: 8. CDR3 in DNA: TGTGCCAGCAGCCTCGGACAGGGGTCCATCGGGGCCAACGTCCTGACTTTC. This encodes CASSLGQGSIGANVLTF. Full variable domain (outside the CDR3, taken from reference TRBV3-1 and TRBJ2-6): DTAVSQTPKYLVTQMGNDKSIKCEQNLGHDTMYWYKQDSKKFLKIMFSYNNKELIINETVPNRFSPKSPDKAHLNLHINSLELGDSAVYFCASSLGQGSIGANVLTFGAGSRLTVL.

The sample holds a few counts of this clone. Its ends do not fully match the called genes, so a read error is possible. The V and J genes are TRBV5-6 and TRBJ2-2, with 10 nucleotides matching TRBD2. CDR1 is SGHDT, CDR2 YYEEEE, per germline. The CDR3 has 16 residues. The CDR3 protein is CASSLALAGGTGELCF. DNA for the CDR3: TGTGCCAGCAGCTTGGCATTAGCGGGAGGCACCGGGGAGCTGTGTTTT. The variable domain in full, with the rest retrieved from reference TRBV5-6 and TRBJ2-2, is DAGVTQSPTHLIKTRGQQVTLRCSPKSGHDTVSWYQQALGQGPQFIFQYYEEEERQRGNFPDRFSGHQFPNYSSELNVNALLLGDSALYLCASSLALAGGTGELCFGEGSRLTVL.

This clone was counted at least ten times. The J gene is TRBJ1-1, the V gene TRBV28; TRBD1 is a possible D gene (5 bases). The CDR3 consists of 16 residues. Trimming left V 2 bases short and J 3 bases short, with 16 bases between. CDR1 MDHEN and CDR2 SYDVKM come from the germline V gene. The CDR3 sequence is CASSLPWGGGDTEAFF. The CDR3 nucleotides are TGTGCCAGCAGTTTACCTTGGGGGGGTGGCGACACTGAAGCTTTCTTT.

This clone was seen repeatedly, ten times or more. Possible read error: a much larger clone is one base away. The chain joins TRBV6-2 or TRBV6-3 to TRBJ1-2, with D unclear. CDR1 is MNHEY and CDR2 is SVGEGT in the germline V gene. The CDR3 is 12 residues long. V dropped 0 bases and J dropped 10 bases, with 9 bases sitting between them. CDR3 in amino acids: CASSYSGGVYTF. Here the CDR3 DNA reads TGTGCCAGCAGTTACTCAGGTGGAGTCTACACCTTC.

This clone was detected many times. The rearrangement joins TRBV6-5 to TRBJ2-1, with D unclear. The germline V gene has CDR1 MNHEY and CDR2 SVGAGI. The CDR3 has 15 residues. Trimming shortened V by 2 bases and J by 0 bases, and 8 bases separated the two germline ends. CDR3 bases: TGTGCCAGCAGTTACGGCAGGAGCTCCTACAATGAGCAGTTCTTC. Translating it yields CASSYGRSSYNEQFF.

This clone was recorded many times. J is TRBJ1-1 and V is TRBV7-9; D is perhaps TRBD1 (6 bases). This CDR3 contains 15 residues. Germline V gives CDR1 SEHNR, CDR2 FQNEAQ (reference sequence). Trimming took off 5 bases at V and 4 bases at J, with 17 bases between the two ends. CDR3 protein: CASSTPYRAPTEAFF. DNA of the CDR3: TGTGCCAGCAGCACTCCTTACAGGGCCCCCACTGAAGCTTTCTTT. Using reference TRBV7-9 and TRBJ1-1 for the parts outside the CDR3, the full variable domain is DTGVSQNPRHKITKRGQNVTFRCDPISEHNRLYWYRQTLGQGPEFLTYFQNEAQLEKSRLLSDRFSAERPKGSFSTLEIQRTEQGDSAMYLCASSTPYRAPTEAFFGQGTRLTVV.

This clone was observed at least ten times. A single base separates this from a much larger clone, so it may be a read error. The gene calls are TRBV11-1 and TRBJ2-7, with D maybe TRBD2 (5 bases). The CDR3 consists of 15 residues. Germline values: CDR1 SGHAT, CDR2 FQDESV (reference sequence). Trimming took off 5 bases at V and 2 bases at J, with 16 bases between the two ends. CDR3 DNA: TGTGCCAGCAGCCGAGATGCGCTAGCAACCTACGAGCAGTACTTC. Its protein product is CASSRDALATYEQYF.

The rearrangement links TRBV20-1 to TRBJ2-7; D gene unclear. The tail of the sequence fits TRBJ2-1 better, so the J call may be wrong. CDR1 is DFQATT, CDR2 SNEGSKA, per germline (reference sequence). The CDR3 is 14 residues long. The CDR3 sequence: CSAHRAAIYNYQFF. CDR3 nucleotides: TGCAGTGCCCATAGGGCAGCGATATACAATTATCAGTTCTTC.

About this clone: One base away lies a much larger clone, so this may be a sequencing read error. The chain is built from TRBV30 and TRBJ2-1, with D tentatively TRBD2 (6 bases). The CDR3 sequence is 14 residues long. The germline gives CDR1 GTSNPN, CDR2 SVGIG (reference sequence). The V and J ends lost 4 bases and 7 bases respectively, with 17 bases between them. CDR3 residues: CAWNLEGGPNEQFF. The CDR3 DNA sequence: TGTGCCTGGAATCTAGAGGGAGGCCCGAATGAGCAGTTCTTC.

This clone showed up just a few times. This may arise from a read error, as a much more abundant clone is one base away. Other DNA sequences in this specimen translate into the identical CDR3. The chain has TRBV4-2 and TRBJ2-7; D is possibly TRBD1 (6 bases). From germline, CDR1 is LGHNA and CDR2 YNFKEQ. CDR3 size: 17 residues. The CDR3 DNA sequence: TGTGCCAGCAGCCCCTATCTTGCAGGGGTCCTATCCTATGAGCAGTACGTC. Encoded protein: CASSPYLAGVLSYEQYV.

On this clone: Given a much more abundant clone one base away, this may be a read error. This chain joins TRBV5-4 and TRBJ1-1; 7 bases line up with TRBD1. Germline V CDR1 and CDR2: SGHNT, YYREEE (reference sequence). This CDR3 has 13 amino acids. This CDR3 reads CASSPGTEPEDFF. CDR3 bases: TGTGCCAGCAGCCCTGGGACAGAACCTGAAGATTTCTTT.

This clone was found a few times. This chain links TRBV28 with TRBJ2-7; TRBD1 matches at 10 bases. This CDR3 is 15 amino acids long. The J segment lost 3 bases and the V segment lost 5 bases, leaving 7 bases of the junction unmatched. In germline, CDR1 is MDHEN, CDR2 SYDVKM. Written as DNA, the CDR3 is TGTGCCAGCAGTCGACGGACAGGGGGGCGCTACGAGCAGTACTTC. It yields the protein CASSRRTGGRYEQYF.

This clone came up many times. The V call is TRBV24-1, the J call TRBJ2-2, with D uncertain. The V and J ends lost 4 bases and 6 bases respectively, with 11 bases between them. CDR3 size: 14 residues. Germline CDR1 and CDR2: KGHDR and SFDVKD. DNA of the CDR3: TGTGCCACCAGTGACGGGTGGGCGCCCGGGGAGCTGTTTTTT. Encoded protein: CATSDGWAPGELFF.